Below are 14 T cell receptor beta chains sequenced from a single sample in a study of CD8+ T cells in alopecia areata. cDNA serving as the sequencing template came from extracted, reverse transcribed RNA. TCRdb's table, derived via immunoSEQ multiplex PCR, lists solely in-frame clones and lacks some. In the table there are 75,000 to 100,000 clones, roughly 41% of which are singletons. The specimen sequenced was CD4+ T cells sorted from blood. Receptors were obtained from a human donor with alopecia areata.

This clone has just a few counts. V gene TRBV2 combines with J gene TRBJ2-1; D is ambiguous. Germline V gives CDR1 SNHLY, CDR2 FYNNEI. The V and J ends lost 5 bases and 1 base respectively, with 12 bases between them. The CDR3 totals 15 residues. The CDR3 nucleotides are TGTGCCAGCAGTCCCCCCGGTTCTTCCTACAATGAGCAGTTCTTC. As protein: CASSPPGSSYNEQFF.

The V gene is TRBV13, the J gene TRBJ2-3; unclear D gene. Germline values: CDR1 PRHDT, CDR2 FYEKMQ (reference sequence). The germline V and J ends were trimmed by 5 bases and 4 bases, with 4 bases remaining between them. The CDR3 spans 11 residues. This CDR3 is CASSRSDTQYF. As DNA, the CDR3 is TGTGCCAGCAGCCGCTCAGATACGCAGTATTTT.

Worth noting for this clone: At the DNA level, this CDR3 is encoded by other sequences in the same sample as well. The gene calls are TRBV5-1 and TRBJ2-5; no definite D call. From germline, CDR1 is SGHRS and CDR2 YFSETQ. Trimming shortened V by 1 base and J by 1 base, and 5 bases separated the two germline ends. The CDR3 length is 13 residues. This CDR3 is CASSLPSQETQYF. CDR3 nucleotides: TGCGCCAGCAGCTTGCCTAGCCAAGAGACCCAGTACTTC.

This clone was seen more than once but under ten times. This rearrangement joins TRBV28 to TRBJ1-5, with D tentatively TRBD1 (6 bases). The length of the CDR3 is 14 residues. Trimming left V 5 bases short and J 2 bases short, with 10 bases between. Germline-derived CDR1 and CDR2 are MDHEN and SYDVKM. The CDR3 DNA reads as TGTGCCAGCAGTCTAGGACAGCGCAATCAGCCCCAGCATTTT. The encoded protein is CASSLGQRNQPQHF.

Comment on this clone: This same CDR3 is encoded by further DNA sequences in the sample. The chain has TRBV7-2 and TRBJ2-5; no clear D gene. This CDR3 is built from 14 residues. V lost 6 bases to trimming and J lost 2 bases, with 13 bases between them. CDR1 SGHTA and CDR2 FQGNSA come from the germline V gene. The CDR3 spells CASSFQAVQETQYF. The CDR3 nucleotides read TGTGCCAGCAGTTTTCAGGCGGTTCAAGAGACCCAGTACTTC. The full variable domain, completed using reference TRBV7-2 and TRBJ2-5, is GAGVSQSPSNKVTEKGKDVELRCDPISGHTALYWYRQSLGQGLEFLIYFQGNSAPDKSGLPSDRFSAERTGGSVSTLTIQRTQQEDSAVYLCASSFQAVQETQYFGPGTRLLVL.

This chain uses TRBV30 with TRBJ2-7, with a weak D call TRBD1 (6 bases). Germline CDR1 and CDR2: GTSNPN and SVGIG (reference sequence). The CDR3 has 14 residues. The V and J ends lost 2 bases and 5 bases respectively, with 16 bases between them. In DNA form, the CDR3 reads TGTGCCTGGAGTTACCCGGACAGACGGAACGAGCAGTACTTC. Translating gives CAWSYPDRRNEQYF.

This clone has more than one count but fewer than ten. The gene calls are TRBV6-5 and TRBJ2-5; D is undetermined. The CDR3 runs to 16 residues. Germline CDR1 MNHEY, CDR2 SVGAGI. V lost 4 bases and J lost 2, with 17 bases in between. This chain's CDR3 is CASSFDIFSPQETQYF. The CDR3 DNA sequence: TGTGCCAGCAGTTTCGACATCTTTTCCCCTCAAGAGACCCAGTACTTC.

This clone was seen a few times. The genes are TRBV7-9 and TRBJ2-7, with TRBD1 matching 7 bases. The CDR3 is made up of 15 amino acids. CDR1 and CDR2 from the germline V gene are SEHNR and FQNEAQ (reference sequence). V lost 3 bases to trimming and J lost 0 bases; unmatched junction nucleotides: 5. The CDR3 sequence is CASSFRGQSSYEQYF. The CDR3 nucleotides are TGTGCCAGCAGCTTTAGGGGACAGAGCTCCTACGAGCAGTACTTC.

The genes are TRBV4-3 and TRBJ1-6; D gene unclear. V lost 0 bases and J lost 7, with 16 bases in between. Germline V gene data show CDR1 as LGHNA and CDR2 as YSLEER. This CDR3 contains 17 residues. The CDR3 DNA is TGCGCCAGCAGCCAAGATTATCTCACCCGGTTAAATTCACCCCTCCACTTT. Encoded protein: CASSQDYLTRLNSPLHF.

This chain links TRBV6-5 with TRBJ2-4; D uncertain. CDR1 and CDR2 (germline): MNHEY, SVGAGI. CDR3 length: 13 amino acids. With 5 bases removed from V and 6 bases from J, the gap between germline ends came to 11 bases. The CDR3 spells CASSPYNRNIQYF. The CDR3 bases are TGTGCCAGCAGTCCCTATAACAGAAACATTCAGTACTTC.

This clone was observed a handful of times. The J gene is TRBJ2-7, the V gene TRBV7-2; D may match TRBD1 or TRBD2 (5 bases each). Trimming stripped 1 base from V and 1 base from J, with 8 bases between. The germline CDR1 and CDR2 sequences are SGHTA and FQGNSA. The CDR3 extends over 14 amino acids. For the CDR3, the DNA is TGTGCCAGCAGCTTAGTTGGGGGTTCCTACGAGCAGTACTTC. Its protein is CASSLVGGSYEQYF.

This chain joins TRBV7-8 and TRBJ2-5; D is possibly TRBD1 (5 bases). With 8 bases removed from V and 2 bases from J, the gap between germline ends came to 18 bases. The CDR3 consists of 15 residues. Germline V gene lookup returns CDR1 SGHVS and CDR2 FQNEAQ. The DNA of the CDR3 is TGTGCCAGCGGGCTTAGCAGGGCCGCGCAAGAGACCCAGTACTTC. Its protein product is CASGLSRAAQETQYF.

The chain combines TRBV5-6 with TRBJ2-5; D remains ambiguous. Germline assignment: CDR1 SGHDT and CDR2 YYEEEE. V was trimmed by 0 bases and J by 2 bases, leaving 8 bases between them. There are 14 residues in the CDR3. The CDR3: CASSLGSNQETQYF. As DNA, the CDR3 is TGTGCCAGCAGCTTGGGGTCTAATCAAGAGACCCAGTACTTC.

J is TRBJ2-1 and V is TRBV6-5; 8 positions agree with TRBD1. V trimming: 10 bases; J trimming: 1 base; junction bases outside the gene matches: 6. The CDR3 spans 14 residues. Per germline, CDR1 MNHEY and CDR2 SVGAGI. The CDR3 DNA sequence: TGTGCCAACCAGGACAGGGATTCCTACAATGAGCAGTTCTTC. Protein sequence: CANQDRDSYNEQFF.